This T cell receptor beta chain was recovered during a study of response to subunit inactivated influenza vaccine (dated by TCRdb to the late 2010s). Turning to the overall study: To follow how T cells responded to a trivalent subunit inactivated influenza vaccine, the researchers relied on deep quantitative profiling of the T cell receptor repertoire. Overall results and qualifications from the work: The authors suggested that each seasonal influenza vaccination may recruit only a limited number of new T cells.

Libraries were built with RT-PCR. Reads for this sample came from an Illumina HiSeq 2500. TCRdb cleaned the public reads at Q25 with fastp, built clones with MiXCR and kept in-frame beta chains. Each record represents a unique CDR3 protein, reported with the most common genes and DNA among its rows. Recorded for this sample are 700,000 to 900,000 distinct CDR3 sequences; 21% of them occurred a single time. The top ten constitute 10% to 13% of the sample. V ends up 2 bases short and J 13 bases short, with an unmatched junction base count of 7. Taken from cysteine to phenylalanine, the CDR3 has 14 residues. Of the read, only the CDR3 DNA is kept; its 42 bases are in frame from base 1. CDR1 and CDR2 were assigned from the germline V gene (reference sequence) as LGHDT and YNNKEL. Comments on this clonotype: Its antigen is still unknown. Base quality data are lacking; no much larger clone is found one base away.

The TCR comes from a man aged 45-65 years who received an inactivated influenza vaccine. Donor details come from another sample of the same person, matched by shared clones. This specimen consisted of PBMCs from blood, obtained more than 4 days after vaccination. This chain joins TRBV3-1 to TRBJ1-6, and 8 junction bases match TRBD1. The nucleotide sequence reads TGTGCCAGCAGCCAATCACAGGGGGGTTCCCCCCTCCACTTT. This sequence encodes CASSQSQGGSPLHF.